The text below deals with one T cell receptor beta chain. These data are taken from a study of blood T cell repertoires in COVID-19. Some clones are missing from TCRdb's copy, which holds only in-frame ones; the method was immunoSEQ multiplex PCR. Among tens of thousands of clones listed, approximately 88% were seen once. The receptor was derived from a man aged 50 or older with active COVID-19. Material for sequencing was peripheral blood.

The CDR3: CASSPGLPFVGQFF. The CDR3, as DNA: TGTGCCAGCAGCCCCGGACTACCCTTCGTGGGGCAGTTCTTC. The chain couples TRBV6-2 or TRBV6-3 to TRBJ2-1; perhaps TRBD2 as D (6 bases). CDR3 length: 14 residues. Trimming left V 6 bases short and J 12 bases short, with 21 bases between. The germline V gene has CDR1 MNHEY and CDR2 SVGEGT.